This TCR beta chain was found in a study of blood T cell repertoires in COVID-19. About the study: Sites across the United States, Italy and Spain contributed samples from acute and convalescent COVID-19. T cells, B-cell-depleted T cells, or PBMCs provided the cDNA or gDNA that served as material.

Germline V gene lookup returns CDR1 MNHEY and CDR2 SVGAGI. V was clipped by 6 bases and J by 5 bases; unmatched bases: 11. The CDR3 consists of 15 residues. In the authors' workflow: Using reference gene primer amplification, nucleated cell counts were estimated. TCRdb's table, derived via immunoSEQ multiplex PCR, lists solely in-frame clones and lacks some. V and J calls and clone size are those listed in that table; D and trimming were worked out from the DNA. The sample has 100,000 to 150,000 clones, around 87% seen once. The receptor was isolated from a woman aged 50 to 60 with acute or convalescent COVID-19. The sample was peripheral blood. The gene calls are TRBV6-5 and TRBJ2-7; TRBD1 matches 9 bases. In DNA form, the CDR3 reads TGTGCCAGCAGCAGACCCGGGACAGGGACAAACGAGCAGTACTTC. As protein: CASSRPGTGTNEQYF.